The T cell receptor (beta chain) under discussion was sequenced for a study of identical twins. This clonotype was seen repeatedly, ten times or more. From the 5' RACE reads, TCRdb called clonotypes with MiXCR, one entry per CDR3 protein. This table has 700,000 or so distinct CDR3 sequences, more than 6.5% appearing once. A further study also used this sample, focusing on yellow fever vaccine responses in identical twins.

Sequenced input: PBMCs. This clonotype originated in a woman aged 18-29 years in good health.

The CDR3 nucleotides read TGCAGTGCTGAGACCGTAGGGTCTAACACCGGGGAGCTGTTTTTT. This gives the protein CSAETVGSNTGELFF. The chain links TRBV20-1 to TRBJ2-2; no reliable D call. The CDR3 extends over 15 amino acids. The germline V and J ends were trimmed by 5 bases and 2 bases, with 15 bases remaining between them. CDR1 is DFQATT, CDR2 SNEGSKA, per germline (reference sequence).